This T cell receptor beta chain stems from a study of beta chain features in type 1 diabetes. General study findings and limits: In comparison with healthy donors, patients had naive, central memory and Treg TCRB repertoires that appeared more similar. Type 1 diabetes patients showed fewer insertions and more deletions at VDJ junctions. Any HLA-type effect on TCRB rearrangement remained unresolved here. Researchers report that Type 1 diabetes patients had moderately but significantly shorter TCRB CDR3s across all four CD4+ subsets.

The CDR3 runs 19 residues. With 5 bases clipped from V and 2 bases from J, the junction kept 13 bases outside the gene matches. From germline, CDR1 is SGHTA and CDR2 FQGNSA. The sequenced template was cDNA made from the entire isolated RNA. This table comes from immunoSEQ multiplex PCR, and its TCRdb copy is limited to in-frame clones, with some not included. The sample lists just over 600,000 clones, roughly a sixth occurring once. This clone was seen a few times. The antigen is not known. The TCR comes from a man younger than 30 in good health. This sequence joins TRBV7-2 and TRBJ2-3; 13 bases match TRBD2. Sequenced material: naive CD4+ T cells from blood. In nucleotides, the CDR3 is TGTGCCAGCAGCCCCGGGTGGACTAGCGGGGGCCCTTCCACAGATACGCAGTATTTT. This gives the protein CASSPGWTSGGPSTDTQYF.